These 26 T cell receptor beta chains originate from one sample sequenced in a study of radiotherapy plus CTLA-4 blockade in lung cancer. Profiling relied on immunoSEQ multiplex PCR, and the TCRdb table lists in-frame clones only, not all of them. The profile shows tens of thousands of clones, more than 60% of them singletons. The sample consisted of peripheral blood, taken from a patient treated with radiotherapy plus ipilimumab. The receptors come from a human donor with non-small cell lung cancer who had a partial response to radiotherapy plus ipilimumab.

The CDR3 protein is CASSLWGQGLTEAFF. CDR3 in DNA: TGTGCCAGCAGTTTATGGGGACAGGGTTTGACCGAAGCTTTCTTT. The chain carries TRBV27 and TRBJ1-1; 9 bases match TRBD1. Germline lookup yields CDR1 MNHEY and CDR2 SMNVEV (reference sequence). The V segment lost 1 base and the J segment 8 bases; nucleotides outside the gene matches: 8. The CDR3 is 15 amino acids.

The J gene is TRBJ1-2, the V gene TRBV9; 7 bases are shared with TRBD1. V lost 4 bases, J lost 2 bases, and 11 bases stayed unmatched. CDR1 and CDR2 (germline): SGDLS, YYNGEE. The CDR3 runs to 16 residues. The DNA of the CDR3 is TGTGCCAGCAGCCCCCAGGGGCAGGGGGAGAACTATGGCTACACCTTC. Its translation: CASSPQGQGENYGYTF.

A single count supports this clone. The gene calls are TRBV19 and TRBJ1-5, with D uncertain. Trimming removed 6 bases at V and 6 bases at J, with 18 bases between. The CDR3 is made up of 15 amino acids. The germline V gene encodes CDR1 LNHDA and CDR2 SQIVND (reference sequence). CDR3 in DNA: TGTGCCAGTAGAAGATCTAAACAGAACATTCAGCCCCAGCATTTT. The encoded protein is CASRRSKQNIQPQHF.

This sequence joins TRBV19 and TRBJ1-5; D might be TRBD1 (5 bases). The CDR3 contains 15 residues. Trimming took off 4 bases at V and 1 base at J, with 11 bases between the two ends. Germline values: CDR1 LNHDA, CDR2 SQIVND (reference sequence). As DNA, the CDR3 is TGTGCCAGTAGTACGTCAGGGCGAAGCAATCAGCCCCAGCATTTT. It is translated as CASSTSGRSNQPQHF. Based on the CDR3 plus reference TRBV19 and TRBJ1-5, the full variable domain is DGGITQSPKYLFRKEGQNVTLSCEQNLNHDAMYWYRQDPGQGLRLIYYSQIVNDFQKGDIAEGYSVSREKKESFPLTVTSAQKNPTAFYLCASSTSGRSNQPQHFGDGTRLSIL.

The chain employs TRBV27 and TRBJ1-1, with 9 bases lining up with TRBD1. The V gene's germline CDR1 is MNHEY and CDR2 SMNVEV (reference sequence). The CDR3 consists of 17 residues. The trim removed 3 bases at V and 7 bases at J, leaving 15 bases unmatched. The CDR3 loop reads CASSFGWGQGVKIEAFF. In nucleotides, the CDR3 is TGTGCCAGCAGTTTTGGTTGGGGACAGGGTGTAAAAATTGAAGCTTTCTTT.

The chain joins TRBV11-1 to TRBJ2-2, with TRBD2 identical over 12 bases. Trimming removed 4 bases from V and 6 bases from J; junction bases left unmatched: 6. This CDR3 spans 16 amino acids. Germline V gene sequence: CDR1 SGHAT, CDR2 FQDESV (reference sequence). CDR3 DNA: TGTGCCAGCAGCTACCCGACTAGCGGGGGCCCCGGGGAGCTGTTTTTT. Translation: CASSYPTSGGPGELFF.

The rearrangement links TRBV28 to TRBJ2-7, with D perhaps TRBD2 (7 bases). Germline V gene lookup returns CDR1 MDHEN and CDR2 SYDVKM. CDR3 length: 13 residues. V was shortened by 6 bases and J by 6 bases, with 15 bases between the two germline ends. CDR3 sequence (DNA): TGTGCCAGCAGGGAAGCAGGGGAGGGCGAGCAGTACTTC. Translated: CASREAGEGEQYF.

This rearrangement joins TRBV9 to TRBJ2-3, with a weak D call TRBD2 (5 bases). The germline V gene has CDR1 SGDLS and CDR2 YYNGEE. V lost 3 bases, J lost 6 bases, and 14 bases lay in between. The CDR3 runs to 14 residues. The CDR3 spells CASSAPVSVDTQYF. Written as DNA, the CDR3 is TGTGCCAGCAGCGCCCCGGTTAGCGTCGATACGCAGTATTTT.

V usage is TRBV5-5 and J usage is TRBJ2-1; TRBD1 matches 10 bases. The CDR3 covers 15 residues. After removal of 6 bases from V and 4 bases from J, the junction contained 7 bases not matched to a gene. Germline V lookup: CDR1 SGHKS, CDR2 YYEKEE (reference sequence). The CDR3 DNA follows: TGTGCCAGCACCTACGGGGGACAGGGGTACAATGAGCAGTTCTTC. It yields the protein CASTYGGQGYNEQFF.

The sample holds a few counts of this clone. The V gene is TRBV27, the J gene TRBJ2-7, with D maybe TRBD1 (5 bases). Trimming cost V 3 bases and J 0 bases, with 9 bases left between them. CDR1 and CDR2 (germline): MNHEY, SMNVEV (reference sequence). The length of the CDR3 is 14 residues. The CDR3 reads CASSFGDSSYEQYF. As DNA, the CDR3 is TGTGCCAGCAGTTTTGGTGACAGCTCCTACGAGCAGTACTTC.

V and J are TRBV9 and TRBJ2-5; D perhaps matches TRBD2 (5 bases). The CDR3 covers 13 residues. Germline V gene lookup returns CDR1 SGDLS and CDR2 YYNGEE. With 6 bases removed from V and 4 bases from J, the gap between germline ends came to 13 bases. The CDR3 here is CASNSGFGETQYF. Written as DNA, the CDR3 is TGTGCCAGCAATTCGGGGTTTGGAGAGACCCAGTACTTC.

The CDR3 coding sequence is TGTGCCAGCAGGGGACAGGCGGGTCAGCCCCAGCATTTT. Amino acid sequence: CASRGQAGQPQHF. The V gene is TRBV6-1, the J gene TRBJ1-5, with 8 positions matching TRBD1. Germline V gives CDR1 MNHNS, CDR2 SASEGT. V lost 6 bases, J lost 6 bases, and 4 bases stayed unmatched. The CDR3 spans 13 residues.

The rearrangement joins TRBV7-8 to TRBJ2-7; possibly TRBD1 for D (6 bases). CDR3 length equals 14 residues. Germline V gene lookup returns CDR1 SGHVS and CDR2 FQNEAQ. V lost 3 bases, J lost 4 bases, and 13 bases lay in between. The chain's CDR3 is CASSFLGQVYEQYF. CDR3 nucleotide sequence: TGTGCCAGCAGCTTCTTGGGACAAGTATACGAGCAGTACTTC.

The chain joins TRBV2 to TRBJ2-7; weak D call: TRBD1 (6 bases). Looked up from germline, CDR1 is SNHLY and CDR2 is FYNNEI. Trimming cost V 1 base and J 7 bases, with 14 bases left between them. The length of the CDR3 is 14 residues. CDR3 nucleotides: TGTGCCAGCAGTGAAGGCCAGGGGTTGAGAGAGCAGTACTTC. This translates into CASSEGQGLREQYF.

V usage is TRBV7-7 and J usage is TRBJ2-7; D might be TRBD1 (5 bases). Germline values: CDR1 SSHAT, CDR2 FNYEAQ (reference sequence). The V and J ends lost 6 bases and 0 bases respectively, with 12 bases between them. The CDR3 is 14 amino acids. The CDR3: CASRFRQSSYEQYF. The CDR3 DNA is TGTGCCAGCAGGTTCCGACAGAGCTCCTACGAGCAGTACTTC.

The V gene is TRBV6-5, the J gene TRBJ2-3, with TRBD2 matching over 13 bases. The J segment lost 4 bases and the V segment lost 10 bases, leaving 5 bases of the junction unmatched. CDR1 is MNHEY, CDR2 SVGAGI, per germline. This CDR3 spans 14 amino acids. The CDR3, as DNA: TGTGCCACCCGAGGACTAGCGGGGGCAGATACGCAGTATTTT. It yields the protein CATRGLAGADTQYF.

The chain is built from TRBV19 and TRBJ2-5; TRBD1 matches at 7 bases. CDR1 LNHDA and CDR2 SQIVND come from the germline V gene (reference sequence). V was pared by 6 bases and J by 1 base, with 2 bases of the junction left unmatched. The CDR3 runs to 13 residues. The CDR3 spells CASSGTVQETQYF. The CDR3 nucleotides read TGTGCCAGTAGCGGGACAGTCCAAGAGACCCAGTACTTC.

In this sample, this clone is medium-sized. The chain links TRBV6-5 to TRBJ1-5; 9 bases match TRBD1. Germline loops: CDR1 MNHEY, CDR2 SVGAGI. The CDR3 has 15 residues. J gave up 6 bases and V 8 bases, and 11 bases lay outside the gene matches. The CDR3 DNA reads TGTGCCAGCGGACCGACAGGGGGAGGGGGTCAGCCCCAGCATTTT. Amino acid sequence: CASGPTGGGGQPQHF.

The chain employs TRBV5-8 and TRBJ2-3; 9 nucleotides line up with TRBD2. Per the germline V gene, CDR1 is SGHTS and CDR2 is YDEGEE. Trimming at V came to 4 bases and at J to 2 bases, leaving 5 bases not matched to a gene. The CDR3 runs 15 residues. The CDR3 DNA reads as TGTGCCAGCAGCGTGCGGGGGGGAAACACAGATACGCAGTATTTT. The encoded protein is CASSVRGGNTDTQYF.

The rearrangement uses TRBV29-1 and TRBJ1-1, with D perhaps TRBD1 (6 bases). Germline V CDR1 and CDR2: SQVTM, ANQGSEA. The V end was cut by 5 bases, the J end by 2 bases, with 12 bases between. The CDR3 length is 13 residues. The CDR3 spells CSVTRGPNTEAFF. Here the CDR3 DNA reads TGCAGCGTTACCAGGGGACCCAACACTGAAGCTTTCTTT.

This sequence joins TRBV9 and TRBJ1-1; perhaps TRBD1 as D (6 bases). The CDR3 extends over 14 amino acids. The germline V and J ends were trimmed by 4 bases and 1 base, with 11 bases remaining between them. CDR1 SGDLS and CDR2 YYNGEE come from the germline V gene. CDR3 sequence (DNA): TGTGCCAGCAGCTCACAGGGTTGGAACACTGAAGCTTTCTTT. Translated: CASSSQGWNTEAFF.

This rearrangement joins TRBV4-2 to TRBJ1-1; 9 positions agree with TRBD1. Trimming removed 0 bases from V and 5 bases from J; junction bases left unmatched: 13. This CDR3 has 18 residues. Germline loops: CDR1 LGHNA, CDR2 YNFKEQ. This chain's CDR3 is CASSQEPTGQGSWTEAFF. CDR3 in DNA: TGTGCCAGCAGCCAAGAACCGACAGGACAGGGGTCGTGGACTGAAGCTTTCTTT.

CDR3 in amino acids: CAGRSCTAPYEQYF. In nucleotides, the CDR3 is TGCGCGGGGCGGTCCTGCACCGCACCTTACGAGCAGTACTTC. This chain uses TRBV10-1 with TRBJ2-7; D is possibly TRBD1 (5 bases). In germline, CDR1 is WNHNN, CDR2 SYGVQD (reference sequence). This CDR3 has 14 amino acids.

The gene calls are TRBV5-1 and TRBJ2-1, with 12 bases that match TRBD2. The trim removed 0 bases at V and 7 bases at J, leaving 5 bases unmatched. Germline CDR1 SGHRS, CDR2 YFSETQ. The CDR3 contains 16 residues. CDR3 loop: CASSLVVTSGGNEQFF. The CDR3 coding sequence is TGCGCCAGCAGCTTGGTAGTGACTAGCGGGGGAAATGAGCAGTTCTTC.

Of note for this clone: No conserved phenylalanine or tryptophan ends this CDR3, so it is likely a read error. V is TRBV7-9 and J is TRBJ1-2, with D possibly matching TRBD1 (5 bases). Germline CDR1 SEHNR, CDR2 FQNEAQ (reference sequence). This CDR3 contains 14 residues. V was trimmed by 5 bases and J by 2 bases, leaving 12 bases between them. CDR3 protein: CASSRGTVNYGYTL. The DNA for the CDR3 is TGTGCCAGCAGCCGGGGGACTGTCAACTATGGCTACACCCTC.

The V and J genes are TRBV6-1 and TRBJ1-2, with 7 bases aligning to TRBD1. The CDR3 extends over 14 amino acids. The germline V gene encodes CDR1 MNHNS and CDR2 SASEGT. The trim removed 6 bases at V and 1 base at J, leaving 5 bases unmatched. CDR3 DNA sequence: TGTGCCAGCAGAGCCGGACAGGTTAACTATGGCTACACCTTC. Its translation: CASRAGQVNYGYTF.